Sequencing of this T cell receptor beta chain was carried out in a study of blood T cell repertoires in COVID-19 (dated by TCRdb to about 2020). Broadly, across the study: The collaborator samples originated in the United States, Italy and Spain and spanned the acute and convalescent phases of COVID-19. The material from the prospective study consisted of cDNA or gDNA derived from T cells, B-cell-depleted T cells, or PBMCs. The sample metadata nearly always contained a de-identified subject ID, COVID-19 status, age in years and sex. HLA class I and class II types, where available, came from metadata supplied by the sample provider rather than from assay-based typing. The samples were drawn from the first 160 participants of the ongoing ImmuneRACE study and from 1,200 or so subjects provided by 6 global collaborators. The repertoires were released in a freely available public database meant as a resource for research on the immune response to SARS-CoV-2. Deeply sampled blood TCRbeta repertoires from subjects exposed to, actively infected with, or recovered from COVID-19 were included in the dataset.

General study outcomes and caveats: The amount of clinical and demographic metadata varied by source and participant and was provided uncurated.

TCRbeta CDR3 regions were amplified from genomic DNA using the immunoSEQ Assay, a bias-controlled multiplex PCR. Under the source paper's analysis protocol: Within the assay, amplification of reference gene primers was used to estimate how many nucleated cells each sample contained. To quantify the absolute abundance of each unique TCRbeta CDR3 rearrangement, sequence reads were collapsed and filtered. For each sample, productive Simpson clonality was calculated as the square root of Simpson's diversity index over productive rearrangements. TCRdb took this table from immuneACCESS and kept in-frame rearrangements with V and J called. Such tables lack part of the clones; where checked against another copy, unresolved V genes explain under half of the gap, and the rest is unexplained. Clonal size and the V and J genes are those of that table, whereas D and trimming came from the DNA. Present in this sample are some 140,000 clones, roughly 85% of which were seen just once. The ten largest clones represent approximately 4% of the sample.

This clone occurred once. Which antigen it targets is not known. The input lacks base qualities; no much larger clone sits a single base away. Taken from cysteine to phenylalanine, the CDR3 has 15 residues. Just CDR3 DNA is preserved here, 45 bases in frame from base 1. From V the trimming removes 0 bases and from J it removes 2 bases, while the gene matches leave 3 bases of the junction unaccounted for. According to the germline V gene, CDR1 reads SGHAT and CDR2 reads FQNNGV. The collaborating institutions used their own protocols to collect whole blood in K2EDTA tubes. For TCRbeta analysis, collaborator samples were shipped as frozen whole blood, as isolated PBMCs, or as DNA extracted from either sample type.

This chain is built from TRBV11-2 and TRBJ1-2, with 7 junctional bases fitting TRBD1. The receptor was isolated from a man between 60 and 70 years old with acute or convalescent COVID-19. The sample consisted of peripheral blood. The CDR3 here reads CASSLEAGGNYGYTF. The DNA sequence reads TGTGCCAGCAGCTTAGAAGCAGGGGGGAACTATGGCTACACCTTC.